The next 5 T cell receptor beta chains were all read from a single sample in a study of blood T cell repertoires in COVID-19 (dated by TCRdb to the early 2020s). The library was obtained by the immunoSEQ multiplex PCR assay. The table comes from immuneACCESS by way of TCRdb, which keeps in-frame sequences with V and J called. Part of the clones is missing from these tables; in studies checked, under half for an unresolved V gene and the rest for unknown reasons. In this sample the table shows under 150,000 clones, about 80% of which occur a single time. Of the sample, 3.5% to 5% is held by the ten largest clones. The sample was PBMCs or T cells enriched from blood (not recorded which). The receptors shown here come from a man aged 50-60 years in a cohort exposed to, infected with or recovered from COVID-19 (not recorded which).

The CDR3 region is CATSRRGQETQYF. CDR3 DNA: TGTGCCACCAGCCGGAGGGGCCAAGAGACCCAGTACTTC. V is TRBV15 and J is TRBJ2-5; tentative D call: TRBD2 (6 bases). Germline-derived CDR1 and CDR2 are LNHNV and YYDKDF (reference sequence). Trimming stripped 5 bases from V and 1 base from J, with 8 bases between. The CDR3 sequence is 13 residues long.

The rearrangement joins TRBV24-1 to TRBJ2-3; TRBD2 aligns across 8 bases. The trim removed 5 bases at V and 3 bases at J, leaving 6 bases unmatched. CDR3 length: 15 amino acids. CDR1 is KGHDR, CDR2 SFDVKD, per germline. CDR3 DNA: TGTGCCACCAGTGGCCCCAGCGGGGGAACAGATACGCAGTATTTT. It codes for CATSGPSGGTDTQYF.

Comment on this clone: One end of the junction fails to match germline, which may point to a read error. V usage is TRBV5-4 and J usage is TRBJ2-1, with a weak D call TRBD2 (5 bases). Looked up from germline, CDR1 is SGHNT and CDR2 is YYREEE (reference sequence). This CDR3 has 16 residues. The CDR3 DNA is TGTGCCAGCAGCTTGAGTGCGGGTAGCTCCGACAATGAGCAGTTCTTC. It specifies CASSLSAGSSDNEQFF. Drawing the rest from reference TRBV5-4 and TRBJ2-1, the complete variable domain is ETGVTQSPTHLIKTRGQQVTLRCSSQSGHNTVSWYQQALGQGPQFIFQYYREEENGRGNFPPRFSGLQFPNYSSELNVNALELDDSALYLCASSLSAGSSDNEQFFGPGTRLTVL.

This chain connects TRBV28 to TRBJ2-7; weak D call: TRBD1 (6 bases). The CDR3 loop spans 14 amino acids. Germline values: CDR1 MDHEN, CDR2 SYDVKM. The germline V and J ends were trimmed by 5 bases and 5 bases, with 16 bases remaining between them. CDR3 loop: CASSQGGQGHEQYF. Written as DNA, the CDR3 is TGTGCCAGCAGTCAAGGGGGTCAGGGCCACGAGCAGTACTTC.

This chain links TRBV7-9 with TRBJ2-1; no clear D gene. Germline V gene data show CDR1 as SEHNR and CDR2 as FQNEAQ (reference sequence). V was clipped by 3 bases and J by 0 bases, with 3 bases between them. CDR3 length equals 13 residues. The CDR3 bases are TGTGCCAGCAGCTTGGCCTCCTACAATGAGCAGTTCTTC. Its protein is CASSLASYNEQFF. Looking up the rest from reference TRBV7-9 and TRBJ2-1 gives the full variable domain: DTGVSQNPRHKITKRGQNVTFRCDPISEHNRLYWYRQTLGQGPEFLTYFQNEAQLEKSRLLSDRFSAERPKGSFSTLEIQRTEQGDSAMYLCASSLASYNEQFFGPGTRLTVL.